The rows below give T cell receptor beta chains drawn from one sample of a study of blood T cells in healthy people across ages. TCRdb re-called the 5' RACE reads through MiXCR, storing one row per CDR3 protein. The data contain hundreds of thousands of distinct CDR3 sequences, nearly 25% of them singletons. The sample also formed part of further work on T cells of mothers and their children.

The material sequenced was blood. All receptors derive from a boy younger than 18 in good health. The CDR3 runs from the conserved cysteine through the conserved F or W. D genes are given only for firm matches.

>TRBJ1-2|-|TRBV7-2
CASSALGGYYGYTF
>TRBJ2-5|TRBD2|TRBV20-1
CSARVAGGPRETQYF
>TRBJ1-6|-|TRBV4-1
CASSQVSGDFNSPLHF
>TRBJ2-7|TRBD2|TRBV29-1
CSVRGTPPRGTSGRPGIYEQYF
>TRBJ2-7|-|TRBV9
CASSVGRVSAYEQYF
>TRBJ2-5|TRBD2|TRBV28
CASGLTSGGQETQYF
>TRBJ2-1|TRBD2|TRBV27
CASSFWIRREGPINEQFF
>TRBJ2-2|TRBD2|TRBV13
CASSSPWRGANTGELFF
>TRBJ1-1|-|TRBV6-1
CASISPARQAFF
>TRBJ1-1|-|TRBV29-1
CSVGPGNTEAFF
>TRBJ2-3|TRBD2|TRBV4-3
CASSQTSGGGDTQYF
>TRBJ2-5|TRBD1|TRBV25-1
CASSRDSQETQYF
>TRBJ1-5|-|TRBV4-1
CASSQAGGGQPQHF
>TRBJ2-7|TRBD2|TRBV28
CASITSGGASSYEQYF
>TRBJ2-3|-|TRBV3-1
CASSQDVAGDTQYF
>TRBJ1-2|-|TRBV25-1
CASSEVGASIYGYTF
>TRBJ2-5|TRBD2|TRBV20-1
CSAPTSGGETQYF
>TRBJ2-1|-|TRBV28
CAGMRGLAYNEQFF
>TRBJ2-5|-|TRBV29-1
CSVEDGLREETQYF
>TRBJ2-1|TRBD1|TRBV4-3
CASSQEGTDYNEQFF
>TRBJ1-1|-|TRBV10-3
CAISESGLSVGSEAFF
>TRBJ2-7|-|TRBV20-1
CSARDQGRSTYEQYF
>TRBJ2-5|TRBD2|TRBV6-5
CASSYSGEGTQYF
>-|TRBD2|TRBV2
CASTGGPYNEQFF
>TRBJ2-7|TRBD2|TRBV14
CASSLGGRTYEQYF
>TRBJ2-7|TRBD1|TRBV28
CASSLSPRDRGFARSYEQYF
>TRBJ2-1|TRBD2|TRBV20-1
CSAARTSGNNEQFF
>TRBJ1-2|-|TRBV28
CASTWAPLGYGYTF
>TRBJ2-3|TRBD1|TRBV2
CASRKTGVVVRDTQYF
>TRBJ2-7|-|TRBV4-3
CASSQYEGAGYEQYF
>TRBJ2-3|TRBD2|TRBV6-2/TRBV6-3
CASSLPLGTSGRVTDTQYF
>-|-|TRBV4-3
CASSHGTDRTNEQFF
>-|-|TRBV6-5
CASSYSAPTYEQYF
>TRBJ1-6|-|TRBV25-1
CASSDPSRGPNPPLHF
>TRBJ1-2|-|TRBV6-5
CASSFTGLGNGYTF
>TRBJ2-6|TRBD1|TRBV6-2/TRBV6-3
CASSYHRDREVSGANVLTF
>TRBJ1-4|-|TRBV10-2
CASSDWRGAREKLFF
>TRBJ2-1|TRBD2|TRBV4-2
CASSQVSQREASYNEQFF
>TRBJ2-7|-|TRBV7-9
CASSAELAQEQYF
>TRBJ2-5|-|TRBV11-2
CASSSPHGRETQYF
>TRBJ2-1|-|TRBV28
CASIASNNEQFF
>TRBJ2-7|TRBD2|TRBV20-1
CSARGGTSYEQYF
>TRBJ2-4|TRBD2|TRBV7-3
CASSPGLAGGLAKNIQYF
>TRBJ1-2|-|TRBV12-3/TRBV12-4
CASRPPGFYGYTF
>TRBJ1-1|-|TRBV13
CASSLAGENTEAFF
>TRBJ1-2|-|TRBV19
CASLRAFQANYGYTF
>TRBJ1-3|TRBD1|TRBV7-9
CASGPTGPYSGNTIYF
>TRBJ2-3|-|TRBV11-2
CASSLQTPTTDTQYF
>TRBJ2-5|-|TRBV3-1
CASSQGGLTVQETQYF
>TRBJ2-4|-|TRBV28
CASHSPRSKNIQYF
>TRBJ2-5|-|TRBV20-1
CSASRLGEHQETQYF
>-|-|TRBV4-2
CASSQGFSAEQYF
>-|-|TRBV7-9
CASSLGQAKYEQYF
>TRBJ1-6|-|TRBV6-5
CASSSQDNSPLHF
>TRBJ2-1|-|TRBV15
CATSRTGHTYNEQFF
>TRBJ2-5|TRBD2|TRBV4-1
CASSQDGRLEESQYF
>TRBJ2-5|TRBD2|TRBV7-6
CASSWISAGGTQETQYF